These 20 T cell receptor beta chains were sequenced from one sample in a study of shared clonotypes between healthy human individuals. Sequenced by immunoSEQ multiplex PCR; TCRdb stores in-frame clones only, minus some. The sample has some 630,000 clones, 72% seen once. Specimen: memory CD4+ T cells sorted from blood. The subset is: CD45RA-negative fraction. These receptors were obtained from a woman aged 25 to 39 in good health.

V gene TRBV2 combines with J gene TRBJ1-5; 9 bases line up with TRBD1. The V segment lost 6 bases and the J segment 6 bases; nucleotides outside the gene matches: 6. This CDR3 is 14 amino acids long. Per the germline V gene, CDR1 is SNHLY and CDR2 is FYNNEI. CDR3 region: CASRRQGVTQPQHF. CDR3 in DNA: TGTGCCAGCAGAAGACAGGGGGTAACTCAGCCCCAGCATTTT.

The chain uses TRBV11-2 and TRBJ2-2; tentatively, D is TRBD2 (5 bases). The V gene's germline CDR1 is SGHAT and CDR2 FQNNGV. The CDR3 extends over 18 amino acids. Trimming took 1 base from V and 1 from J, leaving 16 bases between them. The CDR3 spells CASSLARAWEWNTGELFF. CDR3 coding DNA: TGTGCCAGCAGCTTAGCAAGGGCGTGGGAGTGGAACACCGGGGAGCTGTTTTTT. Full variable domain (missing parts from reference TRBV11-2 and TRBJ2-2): EAGVAQSPRYKIIEKRQSVAFWCNPISGHATLYWYQQILGQGPKLLIQFQNNGVVDDSQLPKDRFSAERLKGVDSTLKIQPAKLEDSAVYLCASSLARAWEWNTGELFFGEGSRLTVL.

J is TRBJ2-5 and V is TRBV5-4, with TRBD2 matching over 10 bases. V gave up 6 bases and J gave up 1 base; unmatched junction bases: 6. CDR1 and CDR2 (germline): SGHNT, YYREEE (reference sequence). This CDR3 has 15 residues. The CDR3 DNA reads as TGTGCCAGCACCCTAGCGGGAGTGTCCCAAGAGACCCAGTACTTC. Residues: CASTLAGVSQETQYF. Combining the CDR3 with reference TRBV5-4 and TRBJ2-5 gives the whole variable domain ETGVTQSPTHLIKTRGQQVTLRCSSQSGHNTVSWYQQALGQGPQFIFQYYREEENGRGNFPPRFSGLQFPNYSSELNVNALELDDSALYLCASTLAGVSQETQYFGPGTRLLVL.

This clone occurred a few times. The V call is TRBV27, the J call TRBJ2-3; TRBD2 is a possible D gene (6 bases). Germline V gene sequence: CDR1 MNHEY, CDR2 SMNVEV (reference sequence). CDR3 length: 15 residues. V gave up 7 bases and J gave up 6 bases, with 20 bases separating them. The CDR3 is CASKPGLSVLDTQYF. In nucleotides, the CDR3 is TGTGCCAGCAAACCGGGACTTTCCGTTCTGGATACGCAGTATTTT.

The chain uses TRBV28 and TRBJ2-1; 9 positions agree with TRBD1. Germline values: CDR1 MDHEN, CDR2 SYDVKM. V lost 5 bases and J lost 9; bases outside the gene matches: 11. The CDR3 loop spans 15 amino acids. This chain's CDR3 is CASSSPGTGSSEQFF. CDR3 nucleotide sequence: TGTGCCAGCAGTAGCCCTGGGACAGGGTCGAGTGAGCAGTTCTTC. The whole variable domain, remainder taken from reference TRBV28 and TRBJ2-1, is DVKVTQSSRYLVKRTGEKVFLECVQDMDHENMFWYRQDPGLGLRLIYFSYDVKMKEKGDIPEGYSVSREKKERFSLILESASTNQTSMYLCASSSPGTGSSEQFFGPGTRLTVL.

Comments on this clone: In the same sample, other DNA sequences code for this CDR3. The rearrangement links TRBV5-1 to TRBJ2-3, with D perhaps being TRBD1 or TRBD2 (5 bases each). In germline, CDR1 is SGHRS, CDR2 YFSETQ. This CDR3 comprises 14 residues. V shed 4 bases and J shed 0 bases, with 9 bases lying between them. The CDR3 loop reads CASSRGGSTDTQYF. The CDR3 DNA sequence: TGCGCCAGCAGCCGTGGGGGAAGCACAGATACGCAGTATTTT.

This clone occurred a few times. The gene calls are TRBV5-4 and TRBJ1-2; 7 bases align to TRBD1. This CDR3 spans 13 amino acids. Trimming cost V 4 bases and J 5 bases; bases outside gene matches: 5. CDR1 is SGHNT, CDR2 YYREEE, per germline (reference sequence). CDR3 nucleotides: TGTGCCAGCAGCGTACAGGGGTTATATGGCTACACCTTC. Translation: CASSVQGLYGYTF.

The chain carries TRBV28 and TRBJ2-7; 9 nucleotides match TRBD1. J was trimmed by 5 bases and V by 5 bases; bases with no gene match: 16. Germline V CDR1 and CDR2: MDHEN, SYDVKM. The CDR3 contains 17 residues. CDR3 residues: CASSTTPGTGFVDEQYF. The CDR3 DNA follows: TGTGCCAGCAGTACCACCCCCGGGACAGGGTTTGTCGACGAGCAGTACTTC.

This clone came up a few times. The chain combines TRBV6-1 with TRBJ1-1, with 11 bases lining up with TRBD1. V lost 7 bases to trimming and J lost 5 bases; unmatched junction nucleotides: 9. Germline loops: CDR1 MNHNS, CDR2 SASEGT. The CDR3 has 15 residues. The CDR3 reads CASKGQGALKTEAFF. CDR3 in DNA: TGTGCCAGCAAAGGACAGGGGGCTTTAAAGACTGAAGCTTTCTTT.

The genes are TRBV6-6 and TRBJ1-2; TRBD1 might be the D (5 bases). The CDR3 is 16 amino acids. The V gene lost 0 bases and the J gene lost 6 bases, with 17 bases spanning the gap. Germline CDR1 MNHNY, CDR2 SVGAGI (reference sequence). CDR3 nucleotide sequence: TGTGCCAGCAGTTACTCCGGTTCCGGGACCCACAATGGCTACACCTTC. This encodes CASSYSGSGTHNGYTF.

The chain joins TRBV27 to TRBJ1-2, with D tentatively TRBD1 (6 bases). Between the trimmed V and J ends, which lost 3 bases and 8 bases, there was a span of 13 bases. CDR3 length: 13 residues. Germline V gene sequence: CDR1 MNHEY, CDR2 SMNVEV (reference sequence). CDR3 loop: CASSFRGAGGYTF. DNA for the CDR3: TGTGCCAGCAGTTTTCGGGGGGCAGGGGGCTACACCTTC.

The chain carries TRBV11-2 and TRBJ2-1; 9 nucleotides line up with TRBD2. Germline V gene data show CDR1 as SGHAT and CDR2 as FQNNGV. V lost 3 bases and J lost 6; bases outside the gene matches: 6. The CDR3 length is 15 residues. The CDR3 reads CASSLGLAPLNEQFF. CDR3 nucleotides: TGTGCCAGCAGCTTGGGACTAGCCCCTCTCAATGAGCAGTTCTTC.

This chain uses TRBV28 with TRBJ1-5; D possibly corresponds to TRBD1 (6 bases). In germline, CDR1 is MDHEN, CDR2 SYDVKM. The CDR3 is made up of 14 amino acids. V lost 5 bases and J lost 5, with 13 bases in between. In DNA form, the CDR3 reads TGTGCCAGCAGTAGGGGACATCCCTATCAGCCCCAGCATTTT. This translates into CASSRGHPYQPQHF.

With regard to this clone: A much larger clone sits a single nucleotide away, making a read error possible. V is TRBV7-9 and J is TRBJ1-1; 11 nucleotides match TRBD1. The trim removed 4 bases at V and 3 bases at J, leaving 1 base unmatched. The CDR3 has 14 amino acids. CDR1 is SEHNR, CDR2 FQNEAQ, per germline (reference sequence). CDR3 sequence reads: CASSSGQGDTEAFF. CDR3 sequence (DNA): TGTGCCAGCAGCTCGGGACAGGGGGACACTGAAGCTTTCTTT.

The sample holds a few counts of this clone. The CDR3 DNA reads TGCGCCAGCAGCTTGGAAGGATCTGGTCAGCCCCAGCATTTT. Amino acid sequence: CASSLEGSGQPQHF. The chain is built from TRBV5-1 and TRBJ1-5; no definite D call. Germline CDR1 SGHRS, CDR2 YFSETQ. V was shortened by 0 bases and J by 6 bases, with 10 bases between the two germline ends. The CDR3 consists of 14 residues.

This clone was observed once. The DNA of the CDR3 is TGCGCCAGCAGCTTGGCCGTAGCGGGAGGGTTTGGAGATACGCAGTATTTT. As protein: CASSLAVAGGFGDTQYF. The rearrangement links TRBV5-1 to TRBJ2-3; 11 positions match TRBD2. This CDR3 has 17 amino acids. The germline V gene has CDR1 SGHRS and CDR2 YFSETQ. The V segment lost 0 bases and the J segment 5 bases; nucleotides outside the gene matches: 8.

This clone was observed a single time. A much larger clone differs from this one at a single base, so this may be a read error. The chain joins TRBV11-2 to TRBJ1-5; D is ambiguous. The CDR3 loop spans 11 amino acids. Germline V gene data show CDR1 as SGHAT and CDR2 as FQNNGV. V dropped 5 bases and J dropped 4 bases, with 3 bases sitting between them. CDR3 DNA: TGTGCCAGCAGCCAAAATCAGCCCCAGCATTTT. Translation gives CASSQNQPQHF.

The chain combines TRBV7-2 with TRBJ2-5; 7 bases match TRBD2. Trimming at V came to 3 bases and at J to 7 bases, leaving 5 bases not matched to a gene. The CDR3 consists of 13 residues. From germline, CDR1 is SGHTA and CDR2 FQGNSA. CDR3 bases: TGTGCCAGCAGCTTTGACCCGGGGGGGACCCAGTACTTC. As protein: CASSFDPGGTQYF.

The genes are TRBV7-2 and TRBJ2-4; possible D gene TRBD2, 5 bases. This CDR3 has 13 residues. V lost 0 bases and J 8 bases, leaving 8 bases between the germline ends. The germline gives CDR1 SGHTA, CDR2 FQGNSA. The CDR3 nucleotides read TGTGCCAGCAGCTTAGCGAGGGTAGACATTCAGTACTTC. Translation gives CASSLARVDIQYF.

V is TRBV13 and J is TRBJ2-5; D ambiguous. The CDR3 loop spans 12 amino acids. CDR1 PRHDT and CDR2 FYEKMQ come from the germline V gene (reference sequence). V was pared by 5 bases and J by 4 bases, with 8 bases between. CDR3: CASSPPTETQYF. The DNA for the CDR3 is TGTGCCAGCAGCCCCCCCACAGAGACCCAGTACTTC.